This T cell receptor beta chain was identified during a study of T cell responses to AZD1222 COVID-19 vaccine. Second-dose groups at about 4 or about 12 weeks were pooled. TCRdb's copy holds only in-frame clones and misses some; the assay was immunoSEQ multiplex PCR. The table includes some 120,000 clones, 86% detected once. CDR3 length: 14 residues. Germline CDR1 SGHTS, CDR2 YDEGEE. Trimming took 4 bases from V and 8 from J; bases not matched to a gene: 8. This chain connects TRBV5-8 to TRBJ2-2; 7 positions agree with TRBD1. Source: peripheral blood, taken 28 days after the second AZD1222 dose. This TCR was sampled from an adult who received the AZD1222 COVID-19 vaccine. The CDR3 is CASSAYRGVGELFF. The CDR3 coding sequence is TGTGCCAGCAGCGCTTACAGGGGCGTAGGGGAGCTGTTTTTT.